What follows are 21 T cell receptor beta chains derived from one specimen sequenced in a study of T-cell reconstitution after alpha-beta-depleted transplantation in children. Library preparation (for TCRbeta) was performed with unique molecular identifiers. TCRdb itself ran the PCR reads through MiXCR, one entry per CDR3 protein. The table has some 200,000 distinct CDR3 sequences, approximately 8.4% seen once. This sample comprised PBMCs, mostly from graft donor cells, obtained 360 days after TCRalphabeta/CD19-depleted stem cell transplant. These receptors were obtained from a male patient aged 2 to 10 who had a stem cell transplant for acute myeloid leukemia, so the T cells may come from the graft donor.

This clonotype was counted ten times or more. The CDR3 DNA sequence: TGTGCCAGCAGCGTAGAGGATAGCGGTAGCTCCTACGAGCAGTACTTC. Translating it yields CASSVEDSGSSYEQYF. The genes are TRBV9 and TRBJ2-7; TRBD2 might be the D (6 bases). The CDR3 has 16 residues. V lost 0 bases and J 0 bases, leaving 13 bases between the germline ends. In germline, CDR1 is SGDLS, CDR2 YYNGEE.

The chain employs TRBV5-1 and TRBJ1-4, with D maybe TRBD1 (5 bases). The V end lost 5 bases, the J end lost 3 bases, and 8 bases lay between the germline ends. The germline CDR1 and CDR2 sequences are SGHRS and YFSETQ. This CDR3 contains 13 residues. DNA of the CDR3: TGCGCCAGCAGGCGGGGGGCTAATGAAAAACTGTTTTTT. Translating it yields CASRRGANEKLFF.

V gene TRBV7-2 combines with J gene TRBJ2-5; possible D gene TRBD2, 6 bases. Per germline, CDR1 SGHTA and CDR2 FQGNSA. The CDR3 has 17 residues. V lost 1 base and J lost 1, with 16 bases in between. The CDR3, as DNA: TGTGCCAGCAGCTTAGAGCCGGGACTTGTCTTCCAAGAGACCCAGTACTTC. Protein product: CASSLEPGLVFQETQYF. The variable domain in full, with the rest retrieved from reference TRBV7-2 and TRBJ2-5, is GAGVSQSPSNKVTEKGKDVELRCDPISGHTALYWYRQSLGQGLEFLIYFQGNSAPDKSGLPSDRFSAERTGGSVSTLTIQRTQQEDSAVYLCASSLEPGLVFQETQYFGPGTRLLVL.

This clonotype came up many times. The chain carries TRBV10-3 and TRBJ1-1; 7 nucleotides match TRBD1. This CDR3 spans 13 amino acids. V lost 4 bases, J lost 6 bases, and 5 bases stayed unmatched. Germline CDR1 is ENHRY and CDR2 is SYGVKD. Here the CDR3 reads CAISGQGRPEAFF. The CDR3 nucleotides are TGTGCCATCAGTGGACAGGGCCGCCCTGAAGCTTTCTTT.

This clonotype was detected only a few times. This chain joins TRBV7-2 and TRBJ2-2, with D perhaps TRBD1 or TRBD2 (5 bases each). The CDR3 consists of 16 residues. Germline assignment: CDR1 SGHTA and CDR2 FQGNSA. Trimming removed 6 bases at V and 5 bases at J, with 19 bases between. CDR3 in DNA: TGTGCCAGCAGGACGACGGGACCCACGATTACCGGGGAGCTGTTTTTT. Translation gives CASRTTGPTITGELFF.

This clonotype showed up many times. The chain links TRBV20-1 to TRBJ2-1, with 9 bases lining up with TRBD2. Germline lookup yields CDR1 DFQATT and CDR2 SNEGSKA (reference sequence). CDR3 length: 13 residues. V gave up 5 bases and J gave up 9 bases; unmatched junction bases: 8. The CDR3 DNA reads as TGCAGTGCTGGGACTAGCCGGGGTGGTGAGCAGTTCTTC. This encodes CSAGTSRGGEQFF.

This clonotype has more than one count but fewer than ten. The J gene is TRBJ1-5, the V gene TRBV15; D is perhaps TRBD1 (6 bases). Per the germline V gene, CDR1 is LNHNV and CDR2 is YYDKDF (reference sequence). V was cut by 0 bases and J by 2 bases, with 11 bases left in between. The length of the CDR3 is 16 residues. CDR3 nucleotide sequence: TGTGCCACCAGCAGAGATACAGGGATGGGCAATCAGCCCCAGCATTTT. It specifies CATSRDTGMGNQPQHF.

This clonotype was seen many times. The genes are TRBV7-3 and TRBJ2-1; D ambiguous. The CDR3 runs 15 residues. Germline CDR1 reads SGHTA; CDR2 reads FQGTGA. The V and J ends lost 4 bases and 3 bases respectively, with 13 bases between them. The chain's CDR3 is CASSSRVSSYNEQFF. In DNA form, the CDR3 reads TGTGCCAGCAGCTCCCGGGTCTCAAGCTACAATGAGCAGTTCTTC.

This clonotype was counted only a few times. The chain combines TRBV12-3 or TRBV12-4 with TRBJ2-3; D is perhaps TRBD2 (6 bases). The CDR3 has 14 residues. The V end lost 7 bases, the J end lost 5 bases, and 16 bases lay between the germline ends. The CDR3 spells CASTLGGFGDTQYF. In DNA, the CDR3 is TGTGCCAGCACCCTCGGGGGATTTGGAGATACGCAGTATTTT.

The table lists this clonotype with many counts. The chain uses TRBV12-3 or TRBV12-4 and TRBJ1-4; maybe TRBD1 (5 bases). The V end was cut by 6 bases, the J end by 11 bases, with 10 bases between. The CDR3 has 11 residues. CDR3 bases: TGTGCCAGCAGCCCCAGGGATAAACTGTTTTTT. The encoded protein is CASSPRDKLFF.

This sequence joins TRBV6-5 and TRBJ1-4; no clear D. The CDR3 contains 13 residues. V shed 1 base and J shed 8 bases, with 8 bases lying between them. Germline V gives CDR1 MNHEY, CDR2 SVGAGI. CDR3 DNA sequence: TGTGCCAGCAGTTACTTCGACGACGAAAAACTGTTTTTT. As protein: CASSYFDDEKLFF.

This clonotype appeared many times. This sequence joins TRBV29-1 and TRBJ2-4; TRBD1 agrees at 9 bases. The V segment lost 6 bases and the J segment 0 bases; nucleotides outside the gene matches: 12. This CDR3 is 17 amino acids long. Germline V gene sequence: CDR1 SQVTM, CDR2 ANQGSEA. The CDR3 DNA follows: TGCAGCGTGCTGACAGGGGGGCCCTTACTAGCCAAAAACATTCAGTACTTC. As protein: CSVLTGGPLLAKNIQYF.

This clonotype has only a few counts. The CDR3: CSAEDTGVPNTEAFF. CDR3 DNA: TGCAGCGCCGAAGACACAGGTGTACCGAACACTGAAGCTTTCTTT. The chain combines TRBV29-1 with TRBJ1-1; D perhaps matches TRBD1 (5 bases). V was pared by 7 bases and J by 1 base, with 19 bases between. CDR1 and CDR2 from the germline V gene are SQVTM and ANQGSEA. CDR3 length equals 15 residues. The whole variable domain, filled in from reference TRBV29-1 and TRBJ1-1, reads SAVISQKPSRDICQRGTSLTIQCQVDSQVTMMFWYRQQPGQSLTLIATANQGSEATYESGFVIDKFPISRPNLTFSTLTVSNMSPEDSSIYLCSAEDTGVPNTEAFFGQGTRLTVV.

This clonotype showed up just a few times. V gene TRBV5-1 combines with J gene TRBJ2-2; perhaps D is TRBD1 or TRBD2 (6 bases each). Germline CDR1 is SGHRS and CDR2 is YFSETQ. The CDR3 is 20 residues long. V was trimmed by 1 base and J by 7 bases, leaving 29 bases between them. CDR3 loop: CASSLPLGGRDVWDGGELFF. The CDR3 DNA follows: TGCGCCAGCAGCTTGCCCCTGGGGGGCAGGGACGTTTGGGACGGCGGGGAGCTGTTTTTT.

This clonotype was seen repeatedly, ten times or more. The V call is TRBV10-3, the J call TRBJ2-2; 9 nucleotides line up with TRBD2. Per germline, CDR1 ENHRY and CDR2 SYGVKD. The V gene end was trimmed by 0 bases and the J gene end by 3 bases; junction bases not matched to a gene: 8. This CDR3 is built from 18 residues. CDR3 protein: CAISESSGGSRYTGELFF. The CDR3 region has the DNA TGTGCCATCAGTGAGTCCAGCGGGGGGTCCCGGTACACCGGGGAGCTGTTTTTT.

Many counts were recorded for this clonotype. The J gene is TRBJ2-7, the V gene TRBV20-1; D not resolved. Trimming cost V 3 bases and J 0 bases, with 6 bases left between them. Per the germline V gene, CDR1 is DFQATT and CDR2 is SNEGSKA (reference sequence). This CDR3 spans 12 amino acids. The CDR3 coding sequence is TGCAGTGCTAGGGGCGTCTCCTACGAGCAGTACTTC. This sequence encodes CSARGVSYEQYF.

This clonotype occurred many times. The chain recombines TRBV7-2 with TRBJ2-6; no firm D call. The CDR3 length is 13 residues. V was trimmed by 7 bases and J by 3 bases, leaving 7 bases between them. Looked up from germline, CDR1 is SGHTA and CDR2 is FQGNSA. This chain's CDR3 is CASTSYGANVLTF. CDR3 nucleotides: TGTGCCAGCACAAGTTATGGGGCCAACGTCCTGACTTTC. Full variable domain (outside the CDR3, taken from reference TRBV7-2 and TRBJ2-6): GAGVSQSPSNKVTEKGKDVELRCDPISGHTALYWYRQSLGQGLEFLIYFQGNSAPDKSGLPSDRFSAERTGGSVSTLTIQRTQQEDSAVYLCASTSYGANVLTFGAGSRLTVL.

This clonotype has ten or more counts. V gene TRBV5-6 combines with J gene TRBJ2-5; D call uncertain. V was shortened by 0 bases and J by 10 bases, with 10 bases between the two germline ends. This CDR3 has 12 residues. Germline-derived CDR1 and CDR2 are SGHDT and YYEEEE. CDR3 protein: CASSLVAEVQYF. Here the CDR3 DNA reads TGTGCCAGCAGCTTGGTAGCTGAGGTCCAGTACTTC.

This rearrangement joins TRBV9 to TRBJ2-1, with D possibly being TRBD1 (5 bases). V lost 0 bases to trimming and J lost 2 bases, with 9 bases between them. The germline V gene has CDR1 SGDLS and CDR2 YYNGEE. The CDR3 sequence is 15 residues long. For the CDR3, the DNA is TGTGCCAGCAGCGTAGGGGGCTACCCCTACAATGAGCAGTTCTTC. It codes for CASSVGGYPYNEQFF.

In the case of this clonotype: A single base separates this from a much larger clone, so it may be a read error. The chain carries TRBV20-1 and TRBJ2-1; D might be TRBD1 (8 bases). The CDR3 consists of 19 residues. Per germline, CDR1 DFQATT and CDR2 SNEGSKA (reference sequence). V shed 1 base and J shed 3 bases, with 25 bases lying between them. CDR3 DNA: TGCAGTGCTAGAGGAGGCACAACGGACAGGGAGGGGCTCTACAATGAGCAGTTCTTC. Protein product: CSARGGTTDREGLYNEQFF.

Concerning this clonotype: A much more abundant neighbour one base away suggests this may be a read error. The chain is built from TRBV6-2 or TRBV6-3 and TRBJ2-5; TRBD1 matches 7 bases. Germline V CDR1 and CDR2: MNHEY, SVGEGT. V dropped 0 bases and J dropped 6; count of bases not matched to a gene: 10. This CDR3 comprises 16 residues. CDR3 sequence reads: CASSYSDRVYRQTQYF. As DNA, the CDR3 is TGTGCCAGCAGTTACTCCGACAGGGTGTATCGACAGACCCAGTACTTC.